This is a list of T cell receptor beta chains from one sample in a study of Ad26.COV2.S vaccination and SARS-CoV-2 variants. TCRdb's copy holds only in-frame clones and misses some; the assay was immunoSEQ multiplex PCR. In the table there are about 680,000 clones, roughly 90% of which are singletons. This sample comprised peripheral blood, obtained in a trial of Ad26.COV2.S vaccine versus placebo. The receptors were gathered from a person between 18 and 60 years old who received the Ad26.COV2.S COVID-19 vaccine or a placebo. Each CDR3 is given with its conserved first and last residue. D genes are given only for firm matches. Clone size is shown for a subset of rows, as once, few, many or a class of expanded clone.

cdr3_length: 15; v_call: TRBV18; d_call: TRBD1; j_call: TRBJ2-3; clone_size: .; cdr3_nt: TGTGCCAGCTCACTACCGGGACAGAGCACAGATACGCAGTATTTT; cdr3_aa: CASSLPGQSTDTQYF
cdr3_length: 11; v_call: TRBV30; d_call: .; j_call: TRBJ1-2; clone_size: .; cdr3_nt: TGTGCCTGGAGAGTAGGCTATGGCTACACCTTC; cdr3_aa: CAWRVGYGYTF
cdr3_length: 16; v_call: TRBV7-2; d_call: .; j_call: TRBJ1-4; clone_size: once; cdr3_nt: TGTGCCAGCAGCTCGGTGGCAGGGGCAACTAATGAAAAACTGTTTTTT; cdr3_aa: CASSSVAGATNEKLFF
cdr3_length: 15; v_call: TRBV7-9; d_call: .; j_call: TRBJ2-6; clone_size: .; cdr3_nt: TGTGCCAGCAGCTTAGGGGGCTCCGGGGCCAACGTCCTGACTTTC; cdr3_aa: CASSLGGSGANVLTF
cdr3_length: 16; v_call: TRBV18; d_call: .; j_call: TRBJ2-3; clone_size: .; cdr3_nt: TGTGCCAGCTCGCCGACTCTAGCGTATAGCACAGATACGCAGTATTTT; cdr3_aa: CASSPTLAYSTDTQYF
cdr3_length: 17; v_call: TRBV2; d_call: .; j_call: TRBJ2-3; clone_size: .; cdr3_nt: TGTGCCAGCAGTGAACCCCCCCCGGGACCAGCCTCAGATACGCAGTATTTT; cdr3_aa: CASSEPPPGPASDTQYF
cdr3_length: 13; v_call: TRBV5-6; d_call: .; j_call: TRBJ2-7; clone_size: .; cdr3_nt: TGTGCCAGCAGCTTGGACAGGGTCCGCGAGCAGTACTTC; cdr3_aa: CASSLDRVREQYF
cdr3_length: 15; v_call: TRBV7-9; d_call: TRBD1; j_call: TRBJ2-5; clone_size: once; cdr3_nt: TGTGCCAGCAGCCCTAAGGGACAGGGGATGGAGACCCAGTACTTC; cdr3_aa: CASSPKGQGMETQYF
cdr3_length: 14; v_call: TRBV3-1/TRBV3-2; d_call: .; j_call: TRBJ1-3; clone_size: .; cdr3_nt: TGTGCCAGCAGCCCCCGGATCGATGGAAACACCATATATTTT; cdr3_aa: CASSPRIDGNTIYF
cdr3_length: 15; v_call: TRBV6-4; d_call: .; j_call: TRBJ2-3; clone_size: .; cdr3_nt: TGTGCCAGCAGTGAGGGACCGGGAAGGAGGGATACGCAGTATTTT; cdr3_aa: CASSEGPGRRDTQYF
cdr3_length: 14; v_call: TRBV27; d_call: TRBD2; j_call: TRBJ2-5; clone_size: .; cdr3_nt: TGTGCCAGCGGGGTAGCGGGTTTCCAAGAGACCCAGTACTTC; cdr3_aa: CASGVAGFQETQYF